The subject of this entry is one TCR beta chain. What it binds is not known. Profiling relied on immunoSEQ multiplex PCR, and the TCRdb table lists in-frame clones only, not all of them. The sample records 20,000 to 25,000 clones, 88% being singletons. This entry comes from a study of T cells in localized non-small cell lung cancer. Points from the study as a whole: The study found T cell clonality highest in uninvolved adjacent lung, above tumor. Median approximately 58 top-100 tumor clones were shared with paired adjacent lung.

Germline V gives CDR1 SGHKS, CDR2 YYEKEE (reference sequence). This CDR3 contains 14 residues. The ends lost 0 bases at V and 4 bases at J; junction bases unmatched: 2. The input for sequencing was PBMCs, taken before any cancer treatment. The V and J genes are TRBV5-5 and TRBJ2-3, with 7 bases fitting TRBD1. The receptor's source is a man aged 35-75 years with stage II squamous cell lung carcinoma. CDR3 DNA sequence: TGTGCCAGCAGCTTGGGACAGGGCCCAGATACGCAGTATTTT. Translated, it gives CASSLGQGPDTQYF.